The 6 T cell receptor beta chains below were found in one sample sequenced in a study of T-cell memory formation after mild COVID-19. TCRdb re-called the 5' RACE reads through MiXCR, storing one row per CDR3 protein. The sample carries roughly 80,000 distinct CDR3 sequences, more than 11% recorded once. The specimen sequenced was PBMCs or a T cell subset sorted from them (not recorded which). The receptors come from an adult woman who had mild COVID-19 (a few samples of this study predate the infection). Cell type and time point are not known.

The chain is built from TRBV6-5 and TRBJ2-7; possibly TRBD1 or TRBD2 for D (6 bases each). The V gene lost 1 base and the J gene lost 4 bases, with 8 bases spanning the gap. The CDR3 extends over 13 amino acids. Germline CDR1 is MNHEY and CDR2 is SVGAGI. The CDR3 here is CASSYWGAYEQYF. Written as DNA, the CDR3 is TGTGCCAGCAGTTACTGGGGGGCTTACGAGCAGTACTTC.

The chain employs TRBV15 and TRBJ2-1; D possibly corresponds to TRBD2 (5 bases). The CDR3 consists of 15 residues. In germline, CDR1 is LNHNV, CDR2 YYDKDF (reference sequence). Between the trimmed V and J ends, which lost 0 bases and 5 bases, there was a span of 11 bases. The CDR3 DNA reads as TGTGCCACCAGCAGAGATCGCGGGCCAAACAATGAGCAGTTCTTC. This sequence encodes CATSRDRGPNNEQFF.

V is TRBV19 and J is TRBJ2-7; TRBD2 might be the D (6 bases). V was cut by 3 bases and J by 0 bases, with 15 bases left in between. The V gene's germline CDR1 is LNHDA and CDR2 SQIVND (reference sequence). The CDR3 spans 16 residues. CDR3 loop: CASSMHSGLSSYEQYF. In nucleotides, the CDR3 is TGTGCCAGTAGTATGCATAGCGGCCTCAGCTCCTACGAGCAGTACTTC.

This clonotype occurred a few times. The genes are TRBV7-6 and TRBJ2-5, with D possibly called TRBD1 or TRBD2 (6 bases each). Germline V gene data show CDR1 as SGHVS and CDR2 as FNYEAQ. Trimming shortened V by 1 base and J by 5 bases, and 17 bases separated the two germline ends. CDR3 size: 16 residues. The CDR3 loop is CASSLGEFGGLETQYF. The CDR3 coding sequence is TGTGCCAGCAGCTTAGGAGAGTTCGGGGGCCTGGAGACCCAGTACTTC.

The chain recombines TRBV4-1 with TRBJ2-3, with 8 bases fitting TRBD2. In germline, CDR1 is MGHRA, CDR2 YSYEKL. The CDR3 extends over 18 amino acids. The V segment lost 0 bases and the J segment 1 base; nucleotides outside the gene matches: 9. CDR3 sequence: CASSQEPASGYRTDTQYF. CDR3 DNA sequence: TGCGCCAGCAGCCAAGAACCAGCTAGCGGGTACCGCACAGATACGCAGTATTTT.

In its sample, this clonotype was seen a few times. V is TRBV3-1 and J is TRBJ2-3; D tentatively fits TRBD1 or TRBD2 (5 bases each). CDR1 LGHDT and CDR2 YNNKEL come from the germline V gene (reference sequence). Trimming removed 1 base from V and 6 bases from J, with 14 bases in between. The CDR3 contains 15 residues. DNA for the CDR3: TGTGCCAGCAGCCAAGGCACGGGGCTTTGGGATACGCAGTATTTT. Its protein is CASSQGTGLWDTQYF.